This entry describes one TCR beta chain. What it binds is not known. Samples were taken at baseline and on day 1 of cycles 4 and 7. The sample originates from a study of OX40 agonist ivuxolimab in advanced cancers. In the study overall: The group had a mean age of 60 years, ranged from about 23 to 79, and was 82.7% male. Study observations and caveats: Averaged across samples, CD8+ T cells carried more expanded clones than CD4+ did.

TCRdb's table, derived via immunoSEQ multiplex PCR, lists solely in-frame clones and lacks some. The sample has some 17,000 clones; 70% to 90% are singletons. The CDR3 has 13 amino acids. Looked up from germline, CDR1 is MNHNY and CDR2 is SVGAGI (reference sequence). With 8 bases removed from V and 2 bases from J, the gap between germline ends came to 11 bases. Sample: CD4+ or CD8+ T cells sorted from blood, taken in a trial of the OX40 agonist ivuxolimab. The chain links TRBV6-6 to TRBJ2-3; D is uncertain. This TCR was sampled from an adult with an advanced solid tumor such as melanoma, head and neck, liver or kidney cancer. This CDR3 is CASAFSDTDTQYF. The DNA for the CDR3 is TGTGCCAGCGCCTTTAGTGACACAGATACGCAGTATTTT.